The rows below give T cell receptor beta chains drawn from one sample of a study of metastatic and nonmetastatic thyroid tumors. TCRdb re-analyzed the PCR reads through MiXCR. Among roughly 15,000 clones listed, roughly 12% were seen once. Material: blood. Receptor source: a female donor with papillary thyroid cancer or a benign thyroid nodule (not recorded which). Some clones in this sample may be carry-over from other donors' samples. CDR3s include the opening cysteine and the closing phenylalanine or tryptophan. The order of the fields is D gene, V gene, clone size, J gene, CDR3 DNA, CDR3 protein. D genes are given only for firm matches. Part of the rows lack a size; the others show once, few, many or a class for expanded clones.

d_call: -
v_call: TRBV6-1
clone_size: many
j_call: TRBJ1-3
cdr3_nt: TGTGCCAGCAGAAAACAGGGACATGGAAACACCATATATTTT
cdr3_aa: CASRKQGHGNTIYF

d_call: TRBD1
v_call: TRBV10-3
clone_size: few
j_call: TRBJ1-2
cdr3_nt: TGTGCCATCAGGGAAAAACACCTGACAGGGGAGGTCGATGGCTACACCTTC
cdr3_aa: CAIREKHLTGEVDGYTF

d_call: TRBD1
v_call: TRBV5-1
clone_size: many
j_call: TRBJ2-1
cdr3_nt: TGCGCCAGCAGCTTGGGGGCGACAGGGCACAATGAGCAGTTCTTC
cdr3_aa: CASSLGATGHNEQFF

d_call: TRBD2
v_call: TRBV6-1
clone_size: medium-sized
j_call: TRBJ2-3
cdr3_nt: TGTGCCAGCAGTAGCGGGAGCGGCACAGATACGCAGTATTTT
cdr3_aa: CASSSGSGTDTQYF

d_call: -
v_call: TRBV28
clone_size: medium-sized
j_call: TRBJ1-2
cdr3_nt: TGTGCCAGCACCCCGGGGGCTACTAACTATGGCTACACCTTC
cdr3_aa: CASTPGATNYGYTF

d_call: -
v_call: TRBV27
clone_size: few
j_call: TRBJ1-2
cdr3_nt: TGTGCCAGTGCGTCCGGGGCGTATGGCTACACCTTC
cdr3_aa: CASASGAYGYTF

d_call: -
v_call: TRBV5-1
clone_size: many
j_call: TRBJ2-5
cdr3_nt: TGCGCCAGCAGCTTGTCCCCGGGAGCTCTACAAGAGACCCAGTACTTC
cdr3_aa: CASSLSPGALQETQYF

d_call: TRBD2
v_call: TRBV6-1
clone_size: few
j_call: TRBJ2-5
cdr3_nt: TGTGCCAGCAGTGTCCTTAGCGGGGTCCACCGGGATACCCAGTACTTC
cdr3_aa: CASSVLSGVHRDTQYF

d_call: -
v_call: TRBV12-3/TRBV12-4
clone_size: few
j_call: TRBJ2-7
cdr3_nt: TGTGCCAGCAGTCCCGAATGGGCCGGTGTTAACTCCTACGAGCAGTACTTC
cdr3_aa: CASSPEWAGVNSYEQYF

d_call: TRBD1
v_call: TRBV28
clone_size: -
j_call: TRBJ2-7
cdr3_nt: TGTGCCAGCAGTTTACTCCTCGGGACAGGGGCCTACGAGCAGTACTTC
cdr3_aa: CASSLLLGTGAYEQYF

d_call: -
v_call: TRBV11-2
clone_size: many
j_call: TRBJ1-2
cdr3_nt: TGTGCCAGCAGCTCCCCCCAAGGCTACACCTTC
cdr3_aa: CASSSPQGYTF

d_call: TRBD1
v_call: TRBV10-3
clone_size: many
j_call: TRBJ1-4
cdr3_nt: TGTGCCATCAGTGAAGAGACAGGGACCGGGAAACTGTTTTTT
cdr3_aa: CAISEETGTGKLFF

d_call: -
v_call: TRBV12-3/TRBV12-4
clone_size: many
j_call: TRBJ2-1
cdr3_nt: TGTGCCAGCAACCCCCGGGGGGACAAGAGCTCCTACAATGAGCAGTTCTTC
cdr3_aa: CASNPRGDKSSYNEQFF

d_call: TRBD2
v_call: TRBV4-2
clone_size: -
j_call: TRBJ2-2
cdr3_nt: TGTGCCAGCAGCCGTAGTACTAGCGGGGGGTCCGGGGAGCTGTTCTTT
cdr3_aa: CASSRSTSGGSGELFF

d_call: -
v_call: TRBV3-1
clone_size: many
j_call: TRBJ2-1
cdr3_nt: TGTGCCAGCAGCCAAGAGCGGTACAATGAGCAGTTCTTC
cdr3_aa: CASSQERYNEQFF

d_call: -
v_call: TRBV14
clone_size: few
j_call: TRBJ2-5
cdr3_nt: TGTGCCAGCAGCCAGGGCGGAACGACCCAGTACTTC
cdr3_aa: CASSQGGTTQYF

d_call: TRBD1
v_call: TRBV6-1
clone_size: few
j_call: TRBJ2-7
cdr3_nt: TGTGCCAGCAGTGAACGGGGGGGACAGGGGGCTTACGAGCAGTACTTC
cdr3_aa: CASSERGGQGAYEQYF

d_call: TRBD1
v_call: TRBV6-2/TRBV6-3
clone_size: medium-sized
j_call: TRBJ1-1
cdr3_nt: TGTGCCAGCAGGGACAGGGGACGGACTGAAGCTTTCTTT
cdr3_aa: CASRDRGRTEAFF

d_call: -
v_call: TRBV6-5
clone_size: -
j_call: TRBJ1-2
cdr3_nt: TGTGCCAGCAGTAACTCCCGGGACGTGCGGAAGTATGGCTACACCTTC
cdr3_aa: CASSNSRDVRKYGYTF

d_call: TRBD2
v_call: TRBV13
clone_size: many
j_call: TRBJ2-2
cdr3_nt: TGTGCCAGCAGCCCAATAGCGGGAACGAACACCGGGGAGCTGTTTTTT
cdr3_aa: CASSPIAGTNTGELFF

d_call: -
v_call: TRBV5-1
clone_size: many
j_call: TRBJ2-7
cdr3_nt: TGCGCCAGCAGCCTAGCTGGCAACCCTAAGGAGCAGTACTTC
cdr3_aa: CASSLAGNPKEQYF

d_call: -
v_call: TRBV5-1
clone_size: -
j_call: TRBJ1-1
cdr3_nt: TGCGCCAGCAGTTTGGCGGGGGCTCTGAGTGAAGCTTTCTTT
cdr3_aa: CASSLAGALSEAFF

d_call: -
v_call: TRBV9
clone_size: many
j_call: TRBJ2-2
cdr3_nt: TGTGCCAGCAGCGTAGGGGCAGTCAGCCCCGGGGAGCTGTTTTTT
cdr3_aa: CASSVGAVSPGELFF

d_call: -
v_call: TRBV7-3
clone_size: many
j_call: TRBJ2-1
cdr3_nt: TGTGCCAGCAGCTTACAGGGCCTCTACAATGAGCAGTTCTTC
cdr3_aa: CASSLQGLYNEQFF

d_call: TRBD2
v_call: TRBV20-1
clone_size: medium-sized
j_call: TRBJ2-1
cdr3_nt: TGCAGTGCTTATAGCGGGGGGGAAACTAATGAGCAGTTCTTC
cdr3_aa: CSAYSGGETNEQFF

d_call: -
v_call: TRBV2
clone_size: medium-sized
j_call: TRBJ1-2
cdr3_nt: TGTGCCAGCAGTGAGAATCCAGACCCGGGGTATGGCTACACCTTC
cdr3_aa: CASSENPDPGYGYTF

d_call: -
v_call: TRBV5-1
clone_size: -
j_call: TRBJ2-1
cdr3_nt: TGCGCCAGCACCGAAAGGAGGAATGAGCAGTTCTTC
cdr3_aa: CASTERRNEQFF

d_call: -
v_call: TRBV11-2
clone_size: -
j_call: TRBJ1-2
cdr3_nt: TGTGCCAGCAGCTTAGCAGGGAGTAACTATGGCTACACCTTC
cdr3_aa: CASSLAGSNYGYTF

d_call: TRBD1
v_call: TRBV28
clone_size: medium-sized
j_call: TRBJ2-5
cdr3_nt: TGTGCCAGCAGTTTTCCCTGGACAGGGCGGGCAGAGACCCAGTACTTC
cdr3_aa: CASSFPWTGRAETQYF

d_call: -
v_call: TRBV27
clone_size: many
j_call: TRBJ2-2
cdr3_nt: TGTGCCAGCAGTTTTCGATTTGGCGGGATCTGGAACACCGGGGAGCTGTTTTTT
cdr3_aa: CASSFRFGGIWNTGELFF

d_call: -
v_call: TRBV12-3/TRBV12-4
clone_size: few
j_call: TRBJ1-2
cdr3_nt: TGTGCCAGCAGTTTATCCTTTGAAGGCAACTATGGCTACACCTTC
cdr3_aa: CASSLSFEGNYGYTF

d_call: -
v_call: TRBV6-1
clone_size: -
j_call: TRBJ2-7
cdr3_nt: TGTGCCAGCAGTGAATACGGCTACGAGCAGTACTTC
cdr3_aa: CASSEYGYEQYF

d_call: -
v_call: TRBV29-1
clone_size: many
j_call: TRBJ2-2
cdr3_nt: TGCAGCGTTGAATGGCTTCGCACCGGGGAGCTGTTTTTT
cdr3_aa: CSVEWLRTGELFF

d_call: -
v_call: TRBV10-3
clone_size: many
j_call: TRBJ1-1
cdr3_nt: TGTGCCATCAGTGAGTTGTTACGGGGCTTCATGAACACTGAAGCTTTCTTT
cdr3_aa: CAISELLRGFMNTEAFF

d_call: TRBD1
v_call: TRBV27
clone_size: few
j_call: TRBJ2-1
cdr3_nt: TGTGCCAGCAGTTTTTCGAACAGGGGTGAGCAGTTCTTC
cdr3_aa: CASSFSNRGEQFF